These 22 T cell receptor beta chains originate from one sample sequenced in a study of T cell changes during pregnancy in multiple sclerosis. The table came from immunoSEQ multiplex PCR; TCRdb's copy has only in-frame clones and leaves some out. The repertoire holds around 96,000 clones, with just under 95% as singletons. Sequenced here: peripheral blood, sampled in the first trimester of pregnancy. The source is a female donor with multiple sclerosis, enrolled in a pregnancy study.

The chain is built from TRBV6-4 and TRBJ2-3, with D tentatively TRBD1 (5 bases). The CDR3 length is 13 residues. Germline assignment: CDR1 MRHNA and CDR2 SNTAGT. The germline V and J ends were trimmed by 0 bases and 9 bases, with 10 bases remaining between them. CDR3 region: CASSDSASGTQYF. The CDR3 DNA reads TGTGCCAGCAGTGACTCGGCCTCAGGGACGCAGTATTTT.

The chain combines TRBV15 with TRBJ2-7; 7 nucleotides line up with TRBD2. Germline loops: CDR1 LNHNV, CDR2 YYDKDF (reference sequence). This CDR3 is 18 amino acids long. Germline trimming cut 0 bases from V and 3 bases from J; bases unmatched to any gene: 14. For the CDR3, the DNA is TGTGCCACCAGCAGAGATCGGGAGGAGGCCCGCACAAACTACGAGCAGTACTTC. It specifies CATSRDREEARTNYEQYF.

The gene calls are TRBV2 and TRBJ1-1, with no clear D. Trimming shortened V by 5 bases and J by 11 bases, and 9 bases separated the two germline ends. In germline, CDR1 is SNHLY, CDR2 FYNNEI. The CDR3 loop spans 10 amino acids. CDR3 region: CASSFGGAFF. The CDR3 coding sequence is TGTGCCAGCAGTTTCGGAGGGGCTTTCTTT. Supplemented by reference TRBV2 and TRBJ1-1, the full variable domain reads EPEVTQTPSHQVTQMGQEVILRCVPISNHLYFYWYRQILGQKVEFLVSFYNNEISEKSEIFDDQFSVERPDGSNFTLKIRSTKLEDSAMYFCASSFGGAFFGQGTRLTVV.

The CDR3 reads CASSPRTGVGGNTIYF. DNA of the CDR3: TGTGCCAGCAGCCCACGGACAGGGGTGGGAGGAAACACCATATATTTT. The chain is built from TRBV9 and TRBJ1-3; 9 bases are shared with TRBD1. V shed 4 bases and J 4 bases; nucleotides not matched to a gene: 9. Germline V lookup: CDR1 SGDLS, CDR2 YYNGEE. The CDR3 length is 16 residues.

J is TRBJ2-1 and V is TRBV27, with TRBD2 identical over 13 bases. V was pared by 2 bases and J by 9 bases, with 4 bases of the junction left unmatched. Germline assignment: CDR1 MNHEY and CDR2 SMNVEV (reference sequence). This CDR3 comprises 15 residues. The CDR3 DNA is TGTGCCAGCAGTTTAACTAGCGGGGGGGCCACTGAGCAGTTCTTC. It translates to CASSLTSGGATEQFF.

V is TRBV5-1 and J is TRBJ1-1, with D possibly being TRBD1 (6 bases). CDR1 SGHRS and CDR2 YFSETQ come from the germline V gene. The CDR3 extends over 15 amino acids. Trimming shortened V by 4 bases and J by 5 bases, and 18 bases separated the two germline ends. CDR3 region: CASSQGQILGTEAFF. The CDR3 nucleotides read TGCGCCAGCAGCCAAGGACAGATCCTTGGGACTGAAGCTTTCTTT.

V and J are TRBV19 and TRBJ1-1; 8 bases are shared with TRBD1. In germline, CDR1 is LNHDA, CDR2 SQIVND (reference sequence). The CDR3 sequence is 18 residues long. The trim removed 2 bases at V and 2 bases at J, leaving 13 bases unmatched. In DNA, the CDR3 is TGTGCCAGTAGTATACGGACAGGGAGGGGAGGAGTAAACACTGAAGCTTTCTTT. Amino acid sequence: CASSIRTGRGGVNTEAFF.

The chain is built from TRBV6-5 and TRBJ1-6; no clear D gene. V lost 11 bases, J lost 8 bases, and 13 bases lay in between. Germline-derived CDR1 and CDR2 are MNHEY and SVGAGI. This CDR3 comprises 12 residues. CDR3 region: CASRSTDSPLHF. Here the CDR3 DNA reads TGTGCCTCTCGCAGTACCGATTCACCCCTCCACTTT.

CDR3 coding DNA: TGTGCCAGCGGATTAAGGGGGCACCCGAATCAGCCCCAGCATTTT. This encodes CASGLRGHPNQPQHF. This chain connects TRBV14 to TRBJ1-5; 7 bases are shared with TRBD1. Germline trimming cut 8 bases from V and 4 bases from J; bases unmatched to any gene: 11. This CDR3 spans 15 amino acids. Germline CDR1 reads SGHDN; CDR2 reads FVKESK.

The rearrangement joins TRBV19 to TRBJ1-1; D is undetermined. CDR1 and CDR2 (germline): LNHDA, SQIVND (reference sequence). Trimming shortened V by 8 bases and J by 9 bases, and 16 bases separated the two germline ends. The length of the CDR3 is 12 residues. The CDR3, as DNA: TGTGCCAGTTCTCATAGGAGCCAAAAAGCTTTCTTT. It translates to CASSHRSQKAFF.

The sample holds one count of this clone. The chain uses TRBV5-4 and TRBJ1-1, with 9 bases identical to TRBD1. CDR1 is SGHNT, CDR2 YYREEE, per germline (reference sequence). Unmatched junction bases numbered 7, after V lost 0 bases and J lost 10 bases. This CDR3 region has 14 residues. In DNA form, the CDR3 reads TGTGCCAGCAGCTTGGACGGACAGGGGAATGGAGCTTTCTTT. Protein: CASSLDGQGNGAFF. The full variable domain, in which reference TRBV5-4 and TRBJ1-1 provide the parts outside the CDR3, is ETGVTQSPTHLIKTRGQQVTLRCSSQSGHNTVSWYQQALGQGPQFIFQYYREEENGRGNFPPRFSGLQFPNYSSELNVNALELDDSALYLCASSLDGQGNGAFFGQGTRLTVV.

The chain links TRBV10-1 to TRBJ2-5, with D unclear. Trimming left V 5 bases short and J 5 bases short, with 12 bases between. This CDR3 contains 13 residues. CDR1 and CDR2 (germline): WNHNN, SYGVQD (reference sequence). Here the CDR3 reads CASSPDEDETQYF. The CDR3 DNA follows: TGCGCCAGCAGTCCTGACGAGGATGAGACCCAGTACTTC.

This clone was seen a single time. V usage is TRBV7-9 and J usage is TRBJ2-5; 7 positions match TRBD1. J lost 3 bases, V lost 5 bases, and 6 bases had no gene match. The CDR3 has 14 amino acids. Germline values: CDR1 SEHNR, CDR2 FQNEAQ (reference sequence). CDR3: CASSPDRVEETQYF. The CDR3 DNA sequence: TGTGCCAGCAGCCCAGACAGGGTGGAAGAGACCCAGTACTTC. Complete variable domain (other parts from reference TRBV7-9 and TRBJ2-5): DTGVSQNPRHKITKRGQNVTFRCDPISEHNRLYWYRQTLGQGPEFLTYFQNEAQLEKSRLLSDRFSAERPKGSFSTLEIQRTEQGDSAMYLCASSPDRVEETQYFGPGTRLLVL.

The genes are TRBV10-2 and TRBJ2-5; D is unresolved. V gave up 4 bases and J gave up 7 bases, with 7 bases separating them. This CDR3 has 11 residues. Germline V gene data show CDR1 as WSHSY and CDR2 as SAAADI. Here the CDR3 reads CASSGGATQYF. In DNA, the CDR3 is TGCGCCAGCAGTGGAGGCGCGACCCAGTACTTC.

This chain joins TRBV7-9 and TRBJ1-1, with 8 bases identical to TRBD1. J gave up 7 bases and V 4 bases, and 11 bases lay outside the gene matches. The CDR3 length is 15 residues. The germline V gene encodes CDR1 SEHNR and CDR2 FQNEAQ (reference sequence). CDR3 bases: TGTGCCAGCAGCTCCGGGACAGGAGAAGTGGATGAAGCTTTCTTT. Protein: CASSSGTGEVDEAFF.

CDR3: CASSPGQGGVGYEQYF. Written as DNA, the CDR3 is TGCGCCAGCAGCCCCGGACAGGGAGGCGTCGGCTACGAGCAGTACTTC. V gene TRBV5-1 combines with J gene TRBJ2-7; 8 bases are shared with TRBD1. Trimming took 4 bases from V and 3 from J; bases not matched to a gene: 12. This CDR3 contains 16 residues. Germline V gene lookup returns CDR1 SGHRS and CDR2 YFSETQ.

The gene calls are TRBV11-3 and TRBJ2-5; 13 bases line up with TRBD2. CDR3 length equals 16 residues. The V gene's germline CDR1 is SGHNT and CDR2 YENEEA. V shed 3 bases and J 5 bases; nucleotides not matched to a gene: 6. The CDR3 nucleotides read TGTGCCAGCAGCTTTGGGACTAGCGGGGCCTGGGAGACCCAGTACTTC. This encodes CASSFGTSGAWETQYF.

This clone was found once. The chain recombines TRBV7-6 with TRBJ2-5; 7 nucleotides match TRBD1. The CDR3 runs 14 residues. V lost 3 bases and J lost 5; bases outside the gene matches: 6. CDR1 SGHVS and CDR2 FNYEAQ come from the germline V gene. The CDR3 region has the DNA TGTGCCAGCAGCTTTGGAAGGGGGCAGGAGACCCAGTACTTC. Translating gives CASSFGRGQETQYF. Full variable domain (remainder filled in from reference TRBV7-6 and TRBJ2-5): GAGVSQSPRYKVTKRGQDVALRCDPISGHVSLYWYRQALGQGPEFLTYFNYEAQQDKSGLPNDRFSAERPEGSISTLTIQRTEQRDSAMYRCASSFGRGQETQYFGPGTRLLVL.

The chain joins TRBV21-1 to TRBJ2-4; TRBD2, the D gene given by the table, was not confirmed from the DNA. TRBV21-1 is annotated as a pseudogene. The CDR3 consists of 17 residues. CDR3 residues: CASSARPLAGALNIQYF. CDR3 coding DNA: TGTGCCAGCAGCGCCCGCCCACTAGCGGGAGCTCTAAACATTCAGTACTTC.

The chain combines TRBV12-5 with TRBJ2-4; 12 bases fit TRBD1. Germline lookup yields CDR1 LGHNT and CDR2 FRNRAP. After removal of 6 bases from V and 7 bases from J, the junction contained 7 bases not matched to a gene. This CDR3 region has 15 residues. This CDR3 is CASGLPGQGANIQYF. The CDR3, as DNA: TGTGCTAGTGGATTACCGGGACAGGGGGCGAACATTCAGTACTTC. Drawing the rest from reference TRBV12-5 and TRBJ2-4, the complete variable domain is DARVTQTPRHKVTEMGQEVTMRCQPILGHNTVFWYRQTMMQGLELLAYFRNRAPLDDSGMPKDRFSAEMPDATLATLKIQPSEPRDSAVYFCASGLPGQGANIQYFGAGTRLSVL.

The rearrangement links TRBV4-2 to TRBJ2-2; TRBD2 matches at 7 bases. Germline values: CDR1 LGHNA, CDR2 YNFKEQ. This CDR3 has 17 residues. V was clipped by 1 base and J by 0 bases; unmatched bases: 5. Written as DNA, the CDR3 is TGTGCCAGCAGCCAAGCTTTGGGGGGGGCGAACACCGGGGAGCTGTTTTTT. This codes for CASSQALGGANTGELFF.

The J gene is TRBJ2-3, the V gene TRBV29-1; 9 bases align to TRBD2. This CDR3 is built from 16 residues. Germline V CDR1 and CDR2: SQVTM, ANQGSEA. The trim removed 6 bases at V and 2 bases at J, leaving 12 bases unmatched. The CDR3 DNA reads TGCAGCGTGGAGGACAAAGCGGGGGGACTCACAGATACGCAGTATTTT. Translating gives CSVEDKAGGLTDTQYF.